The 17 T cell receptor beta chains reported below all come from one sample, sequenced in a study of cytomegalovirus exposure and HLA in healthy donors. The PCR made use of 60 Vbeta and 13 Jbeta primers. Profiled with immunoSEQ multiplex PCR; TCRdb holds only in-frame clones, not every one. Recorded for this sample: fewer than 250,000 clones. Material: PBMCs. Receptors originate from a woman aged 30 to 39 in good health and CMV-seropositive.

V usage is TRBV18 and J usage is TRBJ1-2, with 8 bases that match TRBD1. The CDR3 sequence is 12 residues long. The trim removed 6 bases at V and 6 bases at J, leaving 3 bases unmatched. Germline lookup yields CDR1 KGHSH and CDR2 LQKENI. CDR3 DNA: TGTGCCAGCTCGGGGACAGGACATGGCTACACCTTC. This codes for CASSGTGHGYTF. The full variable domain, its missing parts supplied by reference TRBV18 and TRBJ1-2, is NAGVMQNPRHLVRRRGQEARLRCSPMKGHSHVYWYRQLPEEGLKFMVYLQKENIIDESGMPKERFSAEFPKEGPSILRIQQVVRGDSAAYFCASSGTGHGYTFGSGTRLTVV.

The gene calls are TRBV6-6 and TRBJ1-1; a weak D match, TRBD1 (5 bases). Trimming removed 0 bases at V and 4 bases at J, with 9 bases between. This CDR3 region has 14 residues. Germline V lookup: CDR1 MNHNY, CDR2 SVGAGI (reference sequence). CDR3 residues: CASSYSEGSTEAFF. For the CDR3, the DNA is TGTGCCAGCAGTTACTCGGAGGGGTCCACTGAAGCTTTCTTT.

The chain has TRBV25-1 and TRBJ2-3, with 9 bases aligning to TRBD1. Germline V gene lookup returns CDR1 MGHDK and CDR2 SYGVNS. V shed 6 bases, J shed 8 bases, and the junction held 9 bases outside the gene matches. CDR3 length: 14 residues. CDR3 DNA sequence: TGTGCCAGCAGCGCGGGACAGGGTGTTCCTACGCAGTATTTT. Translating gives CASSAGQGVPTQYF.

The rearrangement joins TRBV7-2 to TRBJ2-1, with a possible D match to TRBD2 (7 bases). The CDR3 consists of 17 residues. The ends were cut back, 2 bases at V and 2 bases at J, with 16 bases in the middle. Germline assignment: CDR1 SGHTA and CDR2 FQGNSA. This CDR3 reads CASSLSLGGGTYNEQFF. Here the CDR3 DNA reads TGTGCCAGCAGCTTAAGTCTAGGGGGGGGGACCTACAATGAGCAGTTCTTC.

To note about this clone: A read error may account for a junction end that differs from germline. The J gene is TRBJ1-1, the V gene TRBV6-1; no clear D gene. CDR3 length: 15 amino acids. Germline V gene data show CDR1 as MNHNS and CDR2 as SASEGT. CDR3 sequence (DNA): TGTGCCAGCAGAGAAGCCCCGCGAGCGAACACTGAAGCTTTCTTT. Amino acids: CASREAPRANTEAFF.

The chain is built from TRBV19 and TRBJ2-2, with 9 bases matching TRBD2. The germline CDR1 and CDR2 sequences are LNHDA and SQIVND (reference sequence). The CDR3 has 17 residues. The trim removed 5 bases at V and 4 bases at J, leaving 11 bases unmatched. CDR3 residues: CASSLPRLAVATGELFF. CDR3 sequence (DNA): TGTGCCAGTAGTCTACCGCGACTAGCGGTGGCCACCGGGGAGCTGTTTTTT.

As DNA, the CDR3 is TGTGCCAGCAGCGCGTCTGGGGTGGGGACTTATGGCTACACCTTC. This codes for CASSASGVGTYGYTF. This chain connects TRBV9 to TRBJ1-2; the D gene is possibly TRBD1 (5 bases). Trimming removed 3 bases from V and 5 bases from J, with 17 bases in between. This CDR3 is 15 amino acids long. Germline V lookup: CDR1 SGDLS, CDR2 YYNGEE.

V is TRBV4-3 and J is TRBJ1-4, with D possibly being TRBD1 (5 bases). The V gene's germline CDR1 is LGHNA and CDR2 YSLEER. The CDR3 consists of 15 residues. V lost 4 bases and J lost 5, with 14 bases in between. CDR3 sequence reads: CASSRDGALNEKLFF. CDR3 bases: TGCGCCAGCAGCCGAGATGGGGCCCTGAATGAAAAACTGTTTTTT.

The V call is TRBV15, the J call TRBJ2-3, with TRBD2 as a possible D gene (5 bases). V shed 5 bases and J shed 0 bases, with 15 bases lying between them. Germline V gene data show CDR1 as LNHNV and CDR2 as YYDKDF (reference sequence). CDR3 length: 16 amino acids. CDR3 region: CATSDPTKRSTDTQYF. The CDR3 nucleotides are TGTGCCACCAGCGACCCGACTAAGCGCAGCACAGATACGCAGTATTTT.

The chain is built from TRBV9 and TRBJ2-2, with 9 bases matching TRBD1. Germline V gene data show CDR1 as SGDLS and CDR2 as YYNGEE. The V gene end was trimmed by 0 bases and the J gene end by 3 bases; junction bases not matched to a gene: 6. The CDR3 has 17 amino acids. The CDR3: CASSVAPGTGYTGELFF. The CDR3 DNA follows: TGTGCCAGCAGCGTAGCTCCCGGGACAGGGTACACCGGGGAGCTGTTTTTT.

The rearrangement joins TRBV5-6 to TRBJ2-1, with D perhaps matching TRBD1 (7 bases). The V end was cut by 3 bases, the J end by 7 bases, with 11 bases between. The CDR3 runs to 13 residues. The germline V gene encodes CDR1 SGHDT and CDR2 YYEEEE. Here the CDR3 reads CASSSPGGNEQFF. DNA for the CDR3: TGTGCCAGCAGCTCCCCAGGGGGGAATGAGCAGTTCTTC.

The rearrangement links TRBV5-1 to TRBJ2-3; perhaps TRBD2 as D (5 bases). The length of the CDR3 is 15 residues. The V gene's germline CDR1 is SGHRS and CDR2 YFSETQ. The V end was cut by 0 bases, the J end by 0 bases, with 8 bases between. In DNA, the CDR3 is TGCGCCAGCAGCTTGGCTGGCGGGAGCACAGATACGCAGTATTTT. Translating it yields CASSLAGGSTDTQYF.

The V and J genes are TRBV5-6 and TRBJ1-1; D gene unclear. Germline assignment: CDR1 SGHDT and CDR2 YYEEEE. The V and J ends lost 2 bases and 4 bases respectively, with 3 bases between them. CDR3 length: 11 amino acids. The CDR3 coding sequence is TGTGCCAGCAGCTTTCGCACTGAAGCTTTCTTT. Its protein is CASSFRTEAFF.

The chain carries TRBV6-5 and TRBJ2-5; 11 positions agree with TRBD2. This CDR3 is built from 15 residues. The V gene's germline CDR1 is MNHEY and CDR2 SVGAGI. The V and J ends lost 6 bases and 0 bases, in that order; junction bases with no gene match: 3. For the CDR3, the DNA is TGTGCCAGCAGAAGACTAGCGGGGTACCAAGAGACCCAGTACTTC. This codes for CASRRLAGYQETQYF.

The CDR3, as DNA: TGTGCCAGCGGCGGATCGTCCGCCTACAATGAGCAGTTCTTC. It codes for CASGGSSAYNEQFF. The chain uses TRBV7-2 and TRBJ2-1; D is undetermined. Germline assignment: CDR1 SGHTA and CDR2 FQGNSA. CDR3 length: 14 residues. Between the trimmed V and J ends, which lost 8 bases and 2 bases, there was a span of 13 bases.

The chain recombines TRBV19 with TRBJ1-1, with 7 bases fitting TRBD1. This CDR3 has 15 residues. The germline V gene encodes CDR1 LNHDA and CDR2 SQIVND (reference sequence). V shed 5 bases and J 1 base; nucleotides not matched to a gene: 7. CDR3 residues: CASSSRTGPNTEAFF. The CDR3 DNA reads as TGTGCCAGTAGTTCGAGGACAGGCCCGAACACTGAAGCTTTCTTT.

The chain uses TRBV6-1 and TRBJ1-1, with D uncertain. The CDR3 covers 13 residues. V shed 7 bases and J shed 2 bases, with 11 bases lying between them. The germline V gene has CDR1 MNHNS and CDR2 SASEGT. CDR3 DNA: TGTGCCAGCACTAGGCCCGAAAACACTGAAGCTTTCTTT. It codes for CASTRPENTEAFF.